Below are 18 T cell receptor beta chains sequenced from a single sample in a study of T cell responses to AZD1222 COVID-19 vaccine. Clones were read by immunoSEQ multiplex PCR, and TCRdb kept only the in-frame ones, dropping some. The table has 75,000 to 100,000 clones, 85% to 90% seen once. Sequences were derived from peripheral blood, sampled on day 0 of AZD1222 vaccination. The receptors derive from an adult in good health.

This rearrangement joins TRBV5-3 to TRBJ1-2; no firm D call. TRBV5-3 is an ORF; its function is uncertain. The CDR3 totals 11 residues. Trimming stripped 3 bases from V and 6 bases from J, with 6 bases between. Here the CDR3 DNA reads TGTGCCAGAAGCTCCGGCCATGGCTACACCTTC. It specifies CARSSGHGYTF.

The genes are TRBV6-6 and TRBJ2-7; D is possibly TRBD1 (5 bases). V was shortened by 5 bases and J by 5 bases, with 16 bases between the two germline ends. The CDR3 runs to 14 residues. Germline V gene data show CDR1 as MNHNY and CDR2 as SVGAGI (reference sequence). The DNA of the CDR3 is TGTGCCAGCAGTACCCAGTCCAGGGTAGACGAGCAGTACTTC. It codes for CASSTQSRVDEQYF.

This chain joins TRBV19 and TRBJ2-7; TRBD2 agrees at 10 bases. The CDR3 has 19 residues. V lost 0 bases to trimming and J lost 2 bases; unmatched junction nucleotides: 13. From germline, CDR1 is LNHDA and CDR2 SQIVND (reference sequence). CDR3 amino acids: CASSIDIKGVLAGAYEQYF. The CDR3 bases are TGTGCCAGTAGTATAGATATAAAGGGGGTCCTAGCGGGAGCCTACGAGCAGTACTTC.

The chain recombines TRBV6-2 or TRBV6-3 with TRBJ1-5; the match to TRBD1 covers 7 bases. The CDR3 is 16 residues long. Germline CDR1 MNHEY, CDR2 SVGEGT. V lost 4 bases, J lost 0 bases, and 6 bases stayed unmatched. CDR3 nucleotide sequence: TGTGCCAGCAGTTCCCCCCGGGACAGTAGCAATCAGCCCCAGCATTTT. Translated, it gives CASSSPRDSSNQPQHF.

The chain couples TRBV5-4 to TRBJ1-1, with no clear D. The CDR3 extends over 12 amino acids. Germline CDR1 is SGHNT and CDR2 is YYREEE (reference sequence). V lost 4 bases and J lost 4, with 8 bases in between. CDR3 sequence reads: CASSGTFTEAFF. CDR3 nucleotide sequence: TGTGCCAGCAGCGGCACATTCACTGAAGCTTTCTTT.

The rearrangement links TRBV5-5 to TRBJ1-5; D unclear. V lost 0 bases and J 3 bases, leaving 10 bases between the germline ends. Germline V CDR1 and CDR2: SGHKS, YYEKEE (reference sequence). The CDR3 contains 15 residues. CDR3 sequence reads: CASSLGSVLNQPQHF. The CDR3, as DNA: TGTGCCAGCAGCTTGGGCTCCGTTCTCAATCAGCCCCAGCATTTT.

The chain combines TRBV5-4 with TRBJ1-6; D call uncertain. This CDR3 has 10 amino acids. Germline V gives CDR1 SGHNT, CDR2 YYREEE (reference sequence). V was pared by 7 bases and J by 7 bases, with 3 bases between. In DNA, the CDR3 is TGTGCCAGCTTCAATTCACCCCTCCACTTT. Translation gives CASFNSPLHF. The full variable domain, with the rest looked up from reference TRBV5-4 and TRBJ1-6, is ETGVTQSPTHLIKTRGQQVTLRCSSQSGHNTVSWYQQALGQGPQFIFQYYREEENGRGNFPPRFSGLQFPNYSSELNVNALELDDSALYLCASFNSPLHFGNGTRLTVT.

V gene TRBV7-3 combines with J gene TRBJ2-3; 8 bases line up with TRBD1. V trimming: 5 bases; J trimming: 1 base; junction bases outside the gene matches: 2. Per germline, CDR1 SGHTA and CDR2 FQGTGA. The CDR3 extends over 14 amino acids. The CDR3 sequence is CASSPGQGTDTQYF. DNA of the CDR3: TGTGCCAGCAGCCCGGGACAGGGCACAGATACGCAGTATTTT.

The chain links TRBV9 to TRBJ2-3; possibly TRBD2 for D (6 bases). Between the trimmed V and J ends, which lost 4 bases and 3 bases, there was a span of 18 bases. The germline V gene encodes CDR1 SGDLS and CDR2 YYNGEE. This CDR3 region has 16 residues. The CDR3 DNA follows: TGTGCCAGCAGCCCAACTCCGGGAAGCGGGACAGATACGCAGTATTTT. Protein: CASSPTPGSGTDTQYF.

The genes are TRBV21-1 and TRBJ1-4; the D call in the table, TRBD1, was not verified against the DNA. TRBV21-1 corresponds to a pseudogene. The CDR3 covers 18 residues. CDR3 sequence: CASSNYPLGQGSNEKLFF. CDR3 nucleotides: TGTGCCAGCAGCAATTACCCCCTTGGACAGGGATCTAATGAAAAACTGTTTTTT.

This chain joins TRBV6-6 and TRBJ2-7; D is perhaps TRBD1 (6 bases). The CDR3 runs 14 residues. Germline loops: CDR1 MNHNY, CDR2 SVGAGI (reference sequence). Between the trimmed V and J ends, which lost 0 bases and 6 bases, there was a span of 12 bases. In nucleotides, the CDR3 is TGTGCCAGCAGTTACTCGGGACACATGCCCGAGCAGTACTTC. This codes for CASSYSGHMPEQYF.

This chain connects TRBV15 to TRBJ2-7; tentative D call: TRBD1 (5 bases). From germline, CDR1 is LNHNV and CDR2 YYDKDF (reference sequence). This CDR3 is built from 12 residues. Trimming took 5 bases from V and 2 from J, leaving 7 bases between them. The CDR3 loop reads CATSGRAYEQYF. CDR3 nucleotide sequence: TGTGCCACCAGCGGCAGGGCCTACGAGCAGTACTTC.

The chain joins TRBV25-1 to TRBJ2-3; TRBD1 might be the D (6 bases). The CDR3 extends over 14 amino acids. The germline V gene encodes CDR1 MGHDK and CDR2 SYGVNS. V shed 8 bases and J shed 10 bases, with 22 bases lying between them. As DNA, the CDR3 is TGTGCCAGCCGAGCGGCAGGGGAATCATACGCGCAGTATTTT. Amino acids: CASRAAGESYAQYF.

The chain joins TRBV28 to TRBJ2-3, with TRBD2 matching 11 bases. The CDR3 length is 14 residues. Germline assignment: CDR1 MDHEN and CDR2 SYDVKM. Losses at the gene ends were 6 bases for V and 5 bases for J; bases not matched to a gene: 4. The CDR3 region has the DNA TGTGCCAGCAGAACTAGCGGGAGAAGAGATACGCAGTATTTT. Its translation is CASRTSGRRDTQYF.

This chain uses TRBV3-1 (or the pseudogene TRBV3-2) with TRBJ2-3; 12 bases align to TRBD2. From germline, CDR1 is LGHDT and CDR2 YNNKEL (reference sequence). After removal of 5 bases from V and 2 bases from J, the junction contained 14 bases not matched to a gene. This CDR3 is built from 19 residues. CDR3 protein: CASSFRLAGVSGATDTQYF. The CDR3, as DNA: TGTGCCAGCAGCTTTCGACTAGCGGGAGTGAGCGGGGCCACAGATACGCAGTATTTT.

V usage is TRBV28 and J usage is TRBJ2-7, with 11 bases lining up with TRBD2. The CDR3 is made up of 16 amino acids. V gave up 5 bases and J gave up 5 bases; unmatched junction bases: 11. Germline V gives CDR1 MDHEN, CDR2 SYDVKM. The CDR3 reads CASSPAGTSGTHEQYF. CDR3 DNA: TGTGCCAGCAGTCCCGCCGGGACTAGCGGCACCCACGAGCAGTACTTC. Drawing the rest from reference TRBV28 and TRBJ2-7, the complete variable domain is DVKVTQSSRYLVKRTGEKVFLECVQDMDHENMFWYRQDPGLGLRLIYFSYDVKMKEKGDIPEGYSVSREKKERFSLILESASTNQTSMYLCASSPAGTSGTHEQYFGPGTRLTVT.

The gene calls are TRBV27 and TRBJ2-3; D ambiguous. Trimming left V 7 bases short and J 5 bases short, with 22 bases between. Germline V lookup: CDR1 MNHEY, CDR2 SMNVEV (reference sequence). This CDR3 contains 16 residues. The CDR3 loop reads CASTPGRVPGVDTQYF. The CDR3 DNA reads TGTGCCAGCACCCCCGGGCGAGTCCCAGGAGTAGATACGCAGTATTTT.

The chain is built from TRBV13 and TRBJ1-5, with D unresolved. CDR1 is PRHDT, CDR2 FYEKMQ, per germline (reference sequence). Trimming took off 3 bases at V and 4 bases at J, with 16 bases between the two ends. This CDR3 has 16 amino acids. The CDR3 here is CASSFRNEPGNQPQHF. In DNA form, the CDR3 reads TGTGCCAGCAGCTTTAGAAATGAACCTGGGAATCAGCCCCAGCATTTT.